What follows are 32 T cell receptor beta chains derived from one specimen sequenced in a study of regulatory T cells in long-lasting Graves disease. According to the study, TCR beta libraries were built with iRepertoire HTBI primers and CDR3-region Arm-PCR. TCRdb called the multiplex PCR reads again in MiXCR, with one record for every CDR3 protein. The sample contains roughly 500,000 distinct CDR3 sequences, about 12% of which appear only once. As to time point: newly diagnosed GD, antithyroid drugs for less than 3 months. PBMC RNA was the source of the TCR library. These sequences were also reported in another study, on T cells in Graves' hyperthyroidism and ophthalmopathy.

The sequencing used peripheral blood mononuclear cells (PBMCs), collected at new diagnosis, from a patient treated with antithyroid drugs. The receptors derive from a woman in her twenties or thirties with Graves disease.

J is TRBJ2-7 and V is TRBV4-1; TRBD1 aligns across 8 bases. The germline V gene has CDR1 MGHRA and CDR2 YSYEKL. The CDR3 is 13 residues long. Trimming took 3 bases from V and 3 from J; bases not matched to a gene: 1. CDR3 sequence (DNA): TGCGCCAGCAGCCACACAGGGGGCTACGAGCAGTACTTC. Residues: CASSHTGGYEQYF.

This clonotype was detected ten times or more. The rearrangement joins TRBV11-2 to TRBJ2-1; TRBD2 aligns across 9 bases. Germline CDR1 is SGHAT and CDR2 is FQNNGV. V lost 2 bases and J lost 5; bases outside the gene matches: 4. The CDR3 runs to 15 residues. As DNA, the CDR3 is TGTGCCAGCAGCTTAAGTGGACTAGCGAACAATGAGCAGTTCTTC. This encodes CASSLSGLANNEQFF.

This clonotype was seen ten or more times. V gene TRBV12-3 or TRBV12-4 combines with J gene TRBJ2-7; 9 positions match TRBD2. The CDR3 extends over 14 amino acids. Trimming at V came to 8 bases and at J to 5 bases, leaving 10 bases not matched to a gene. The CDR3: CASAGGGRVDEQYF. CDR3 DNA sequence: TGTGCCAGCGCCGGCGGCGGGAGGGTAGACGAGCAGTACTTC.

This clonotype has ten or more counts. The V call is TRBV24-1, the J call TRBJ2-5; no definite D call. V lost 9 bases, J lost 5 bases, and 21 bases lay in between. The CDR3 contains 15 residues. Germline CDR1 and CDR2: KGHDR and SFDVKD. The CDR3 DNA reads TGTGCCACCCGAACCTATCAATTGGCGTGGGAGACCCAGTACTTC. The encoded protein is CATRTYQLAWETQYF.

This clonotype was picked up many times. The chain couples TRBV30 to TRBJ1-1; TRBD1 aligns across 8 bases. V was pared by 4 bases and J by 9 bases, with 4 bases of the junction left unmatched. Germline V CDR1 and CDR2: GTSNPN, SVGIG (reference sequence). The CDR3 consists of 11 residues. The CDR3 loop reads CAWIGRGQAFF. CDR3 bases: TGTGCCTGGATAGGCAGGGGGCAAGCTTTCTTT. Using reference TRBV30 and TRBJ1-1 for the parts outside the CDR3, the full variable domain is SQTIHQWPATLVQPVGSPLSLECTVEGTSNPNLYWYRQAAGRGLQLLFYSVGIGQISSEVPQNLSASRPQDRQFILSSKKLLLSDSGFYLCAWIGRGQAFFGQGTRLTVV.

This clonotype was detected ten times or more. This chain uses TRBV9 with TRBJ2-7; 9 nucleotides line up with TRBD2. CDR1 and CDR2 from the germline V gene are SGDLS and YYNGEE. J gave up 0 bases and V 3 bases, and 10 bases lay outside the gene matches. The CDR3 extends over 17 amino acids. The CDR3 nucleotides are TGTGCCAGCAGCGCAGGCGGGACTAGCTTGGGCTCCTACGAGCAGTACTTC. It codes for CASSAGGTSLGSYEQYF.

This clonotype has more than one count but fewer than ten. The DNA of the CDR3 is TGCGCCAGCAGCCAAGCTTGGGACAGCTCAACCTTCTCTGGAAACACCATATATTTT. Amino acid sequence: CASSQAWDSSTFSGNTIYF. V gene TRBV4-1 combines with J gene TRBJ1-3; TRBD1 matches 7 bases. V shed 1 base, J shed 0 bases, and the junction held 12 bases outside the gene matches. The CDR3 spans 19 residues. Per the germline V gene, CDR1 is MGHRA and CDR2 is YSYEKL.

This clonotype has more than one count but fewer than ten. CDR3 protein: CASSGTSGSTGELFF. The CDR3 DNA reads as TGTGCCAGTAGTGGGACTAGCGGGAGCACCGGGGAGCTGTTTTTT. This sequence joins TRBV19 and TRBJ2-2, with 14 bases identical to TRBD2. V lost 5 bases and J lost 4; bases outside the gene matches: 0. CDR1 and CDR2 from the germline V gene are LNHDA and SQIVND (reference sequence). The CDR3 length is 15 residues.

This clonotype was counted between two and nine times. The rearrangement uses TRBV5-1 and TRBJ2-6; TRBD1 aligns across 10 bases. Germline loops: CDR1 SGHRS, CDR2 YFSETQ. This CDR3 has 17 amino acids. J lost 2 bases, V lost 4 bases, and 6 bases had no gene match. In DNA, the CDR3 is TGCGCCAGCAGCCCGGGACAGGGGAGCACTGGGGCCAACGTCCTGACTTTC. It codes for CASSPGQGSTGANVLTF.

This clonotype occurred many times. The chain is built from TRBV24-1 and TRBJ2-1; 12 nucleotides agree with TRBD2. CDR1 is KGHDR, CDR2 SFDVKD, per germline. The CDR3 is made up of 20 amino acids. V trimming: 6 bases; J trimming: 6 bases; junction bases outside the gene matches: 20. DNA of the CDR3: TGTGCCACCAGTCCTTCCACTACGAGACTAGCGGGAGTTATGGTCAATGAGCAGTTCTTC. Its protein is CATSPSTTRLAGVMVNEQFF.

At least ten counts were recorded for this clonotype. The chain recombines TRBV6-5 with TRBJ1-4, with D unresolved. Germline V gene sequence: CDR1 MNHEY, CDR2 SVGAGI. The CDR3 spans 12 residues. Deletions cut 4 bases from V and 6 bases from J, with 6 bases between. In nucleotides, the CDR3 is TGTGCCAGCAGTTCCACAGATGAAAAACTGTTTTTT. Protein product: CASSSTDEKLFF.

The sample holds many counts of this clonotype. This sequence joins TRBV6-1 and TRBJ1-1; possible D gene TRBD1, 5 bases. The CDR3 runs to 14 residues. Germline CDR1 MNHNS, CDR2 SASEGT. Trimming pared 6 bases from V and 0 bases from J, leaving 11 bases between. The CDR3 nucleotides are TGTGCCAGCAGACGGGGGGATATGAACACTGAAGCTTTCTTT. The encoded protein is CASRRGDMNTEAFF.

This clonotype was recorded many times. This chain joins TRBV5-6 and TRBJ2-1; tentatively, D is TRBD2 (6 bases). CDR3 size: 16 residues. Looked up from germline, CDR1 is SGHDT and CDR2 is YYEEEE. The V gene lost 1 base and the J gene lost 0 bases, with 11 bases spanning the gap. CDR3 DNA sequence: TGTGCCAGCAGCTTGCAACTAGCAGGCTCCTACAATGAGCAGTTCTTC. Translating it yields CASSLQLAGSYNEQFF.

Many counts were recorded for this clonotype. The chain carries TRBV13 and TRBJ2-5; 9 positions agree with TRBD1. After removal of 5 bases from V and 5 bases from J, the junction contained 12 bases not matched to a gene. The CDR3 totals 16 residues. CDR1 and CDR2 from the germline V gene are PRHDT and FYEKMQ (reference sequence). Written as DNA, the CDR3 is TGTGCCAGCAGCCAGAGGGACAGGGAGGGTGTCGAGACCCAGTACTTC. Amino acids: CASSQRDREGVETQYF.

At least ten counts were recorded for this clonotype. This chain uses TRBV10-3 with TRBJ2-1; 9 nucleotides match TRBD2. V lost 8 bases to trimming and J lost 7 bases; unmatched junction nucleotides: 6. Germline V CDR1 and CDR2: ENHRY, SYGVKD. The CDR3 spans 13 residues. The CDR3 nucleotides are TGTGCCATCGCGGGGGGGTTAAAGAATGAGCAGTTCTTC. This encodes CAIAGGLKNEQFF.

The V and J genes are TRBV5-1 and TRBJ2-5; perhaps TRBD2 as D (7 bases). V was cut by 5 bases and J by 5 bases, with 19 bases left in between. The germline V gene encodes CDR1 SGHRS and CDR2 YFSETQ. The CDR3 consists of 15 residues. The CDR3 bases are TGCGCCAGCAGTCCGTCCCGGGGGGCTCGGGAGACCCAGTACTTC. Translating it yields CASSPSRGARETQYF.

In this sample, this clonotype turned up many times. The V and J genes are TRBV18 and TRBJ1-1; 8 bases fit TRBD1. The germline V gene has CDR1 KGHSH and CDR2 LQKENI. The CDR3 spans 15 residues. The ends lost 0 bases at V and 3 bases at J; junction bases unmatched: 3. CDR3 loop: CASSPPGTGDTEAFF. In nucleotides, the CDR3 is TGTGCCAGCTCACCACCGGGGACAGGAGACACTGAAGCTTTCTTT.

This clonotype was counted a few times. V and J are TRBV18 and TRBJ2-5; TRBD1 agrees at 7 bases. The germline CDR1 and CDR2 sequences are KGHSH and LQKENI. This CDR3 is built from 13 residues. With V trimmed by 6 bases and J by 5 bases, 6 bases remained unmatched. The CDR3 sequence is CASSQTGAETQYF. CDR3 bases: TGTGCCAGCTCCCAAACAGGGGCGGAGACCCAGTACTTC.

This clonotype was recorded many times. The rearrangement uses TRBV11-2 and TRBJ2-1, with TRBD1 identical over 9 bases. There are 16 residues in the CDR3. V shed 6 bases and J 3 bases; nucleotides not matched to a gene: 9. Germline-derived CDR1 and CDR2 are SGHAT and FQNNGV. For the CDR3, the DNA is TGTGCCAGCAGTCTAACAGGGGGCGCATACTACAATGAGCAGTTCTTC. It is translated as CASSLTGGAYYNEQFF.

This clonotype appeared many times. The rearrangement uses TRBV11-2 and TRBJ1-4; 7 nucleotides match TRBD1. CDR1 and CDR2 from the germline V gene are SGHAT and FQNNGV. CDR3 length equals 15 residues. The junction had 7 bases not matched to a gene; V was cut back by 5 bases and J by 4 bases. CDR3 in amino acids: CASSKIGTVNEKLFF. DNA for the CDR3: TGTGCCAGCAGCAAGATCGGGACAGTTAATGAAAAACTGTTTTTT. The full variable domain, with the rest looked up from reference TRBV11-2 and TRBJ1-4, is EAGVAQSPRYKIIEKRQSVAFWCNPISGHATLYWYQQILGQGPKLLIQFQNNGVVDDSQLPKDRFSAERLKGVDSTLKIQPAKLEDSAVYLCASSKIGTVNEKLFFGSGTQLSVL.

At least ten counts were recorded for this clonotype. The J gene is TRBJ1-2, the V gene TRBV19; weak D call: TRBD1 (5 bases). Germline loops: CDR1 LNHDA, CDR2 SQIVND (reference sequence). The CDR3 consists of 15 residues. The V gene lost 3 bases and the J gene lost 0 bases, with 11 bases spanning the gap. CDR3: CASSIAGLPNYGYTF. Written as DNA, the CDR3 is TGTGCCAGTAGTATCGCGGGACTTCCTAACTATGGCTACACCTTC.

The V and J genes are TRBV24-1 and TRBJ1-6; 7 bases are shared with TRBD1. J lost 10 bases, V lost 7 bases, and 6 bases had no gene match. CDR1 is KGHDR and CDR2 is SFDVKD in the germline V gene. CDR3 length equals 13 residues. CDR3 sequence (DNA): TGTGCCACCAGCCCAGGGGGACGGTCACCCCTCCACTTT. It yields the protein CATSPGGRSPLHF.

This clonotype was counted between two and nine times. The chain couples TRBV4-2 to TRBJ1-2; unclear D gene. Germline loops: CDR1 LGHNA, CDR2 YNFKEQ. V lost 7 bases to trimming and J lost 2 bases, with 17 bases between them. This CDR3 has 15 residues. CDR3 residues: CASTPGDWGNYGYTF. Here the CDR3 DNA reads TGTGCCAGCACCCCGGGAGACTGGGGAAACTATGGCTACACCTTC.

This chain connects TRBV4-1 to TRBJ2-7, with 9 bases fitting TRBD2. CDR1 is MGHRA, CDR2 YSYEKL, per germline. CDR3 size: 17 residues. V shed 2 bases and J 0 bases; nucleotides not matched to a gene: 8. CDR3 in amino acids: CASSQFGAGGSSYEQYF. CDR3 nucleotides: TGCGCCAGCAGCCAATTTGGGGCGGGAGGGAGCTCCTACGAGCAGTACTTC.

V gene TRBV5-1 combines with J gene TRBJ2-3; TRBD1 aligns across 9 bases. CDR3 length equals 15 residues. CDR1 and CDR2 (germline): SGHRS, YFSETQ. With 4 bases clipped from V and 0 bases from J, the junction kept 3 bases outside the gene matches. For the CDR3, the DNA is TGCGCCAGCAGCCGGACAGGGGTGAGCACAGATACGCAGTATTTT. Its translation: CASSRTGVSTDTQYF. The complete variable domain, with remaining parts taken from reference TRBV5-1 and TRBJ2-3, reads KAGVTQTPRYLIKTRGQQVTLSCSPISGHRSVSWYQQTPGQGLQFLFEYFSETQRNKGNFPGRFSGRQFSNSRSEMNVSTLELGDSALYLCASSRTGVSTDTQYFGPGTRLTVL.

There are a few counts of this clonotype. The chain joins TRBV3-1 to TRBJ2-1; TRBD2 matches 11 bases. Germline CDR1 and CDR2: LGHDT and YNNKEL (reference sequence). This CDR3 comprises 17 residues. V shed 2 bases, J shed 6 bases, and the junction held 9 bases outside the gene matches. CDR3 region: CASSQYLLAGGSNEQFF. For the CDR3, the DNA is TGTGCCAGCAGCCAATACCTCCTAGCGGGAGGTAGCAATGAGCAGTTCTTC.

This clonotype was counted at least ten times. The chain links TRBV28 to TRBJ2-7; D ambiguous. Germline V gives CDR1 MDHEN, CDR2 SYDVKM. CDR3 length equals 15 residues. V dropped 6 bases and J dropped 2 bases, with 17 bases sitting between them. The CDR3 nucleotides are TGTGCCAGCAGATCTATCGGGCCCCTTCCCTACGAGCAGTACTTC. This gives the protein CASRSIGPLPYEQYF. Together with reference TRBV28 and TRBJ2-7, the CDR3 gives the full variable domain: DVKVTQSSRYLVKRTGEKVFLECVQDMDHENMFWYRQDPGLGLRLIYFSYDVKMKEKGDIPEGYSVSREKKERFSLILESASTNQTSMYLCASRSIGPLPYEQYFGPGTRLTVT.

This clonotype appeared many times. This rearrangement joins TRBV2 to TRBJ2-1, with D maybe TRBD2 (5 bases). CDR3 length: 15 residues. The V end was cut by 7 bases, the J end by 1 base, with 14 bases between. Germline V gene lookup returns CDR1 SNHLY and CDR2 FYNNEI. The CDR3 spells CASTHPGESYNEQFF. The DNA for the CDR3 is TGTGCCAGCACTCATCCCGGGGAGTCCTACAATGAGCAGTTCTTC.

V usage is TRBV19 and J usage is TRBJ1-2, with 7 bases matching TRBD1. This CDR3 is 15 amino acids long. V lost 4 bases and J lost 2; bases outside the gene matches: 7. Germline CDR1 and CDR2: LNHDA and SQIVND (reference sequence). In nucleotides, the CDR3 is TGTGCCAGTAGTACGCAGGGACAGAAAAACTATGGCTACACCTTC. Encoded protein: CASSTQGQKNYGYTF.

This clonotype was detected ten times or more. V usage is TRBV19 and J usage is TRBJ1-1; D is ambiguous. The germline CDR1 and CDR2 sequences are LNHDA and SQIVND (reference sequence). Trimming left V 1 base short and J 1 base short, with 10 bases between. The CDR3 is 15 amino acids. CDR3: CASSIAGIANTEAFF. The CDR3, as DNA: TGTGCCAGTAGTATAGCTGGGATAGCGAACACTGAAGCTTTCTTT.

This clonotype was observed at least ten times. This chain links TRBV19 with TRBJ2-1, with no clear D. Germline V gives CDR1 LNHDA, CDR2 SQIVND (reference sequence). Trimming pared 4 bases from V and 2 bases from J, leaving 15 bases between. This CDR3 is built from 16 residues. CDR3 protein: CASSTSGRTPYNEQFF. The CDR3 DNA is TGTGCCAGTAGTACGTCGGGTAGAACCCCCTACAATGAGCAGTTCTTC.

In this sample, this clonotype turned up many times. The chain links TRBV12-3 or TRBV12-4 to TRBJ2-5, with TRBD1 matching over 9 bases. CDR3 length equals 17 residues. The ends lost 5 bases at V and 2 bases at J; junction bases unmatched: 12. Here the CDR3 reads CASSRGTGYGGQETQYF. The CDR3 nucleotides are TGTGCCAGCAGTAGGGGGACAGGGTATGGTGGGCAAGAGACCCAGTACTTC.